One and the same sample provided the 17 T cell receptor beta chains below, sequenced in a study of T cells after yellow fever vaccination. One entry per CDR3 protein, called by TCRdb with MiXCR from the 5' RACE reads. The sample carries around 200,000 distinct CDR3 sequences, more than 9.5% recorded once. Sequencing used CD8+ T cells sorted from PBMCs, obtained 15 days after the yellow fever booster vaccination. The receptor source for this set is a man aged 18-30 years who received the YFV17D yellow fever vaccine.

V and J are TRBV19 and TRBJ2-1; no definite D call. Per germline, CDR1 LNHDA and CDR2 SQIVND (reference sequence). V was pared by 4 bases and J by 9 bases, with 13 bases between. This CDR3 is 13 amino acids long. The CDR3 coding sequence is TGTGCCAGTAGTAATTCACCAGTCATTGAGCAGTTCTTC. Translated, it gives CASSNSPVIEQFF.

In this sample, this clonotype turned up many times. DNA of the CDR3: TGCAGTGCTAGAGGGACAGGGTCCGTAGTTGTCTACGAGCAGTACTTC. As protein: CSARGTGSVVVYEQYF. V gene TRBV20-1 combines with J gene TRBJ2-7; 8 bases agree with TRBD1. Germline CDR1 and CDR2: DFQATT and SNEGSKA (reference sequence). The CDR3 is 16 amino acids. V was pared by 1 base and J by 3 bases, with 11 bases of the junction left unmatched.

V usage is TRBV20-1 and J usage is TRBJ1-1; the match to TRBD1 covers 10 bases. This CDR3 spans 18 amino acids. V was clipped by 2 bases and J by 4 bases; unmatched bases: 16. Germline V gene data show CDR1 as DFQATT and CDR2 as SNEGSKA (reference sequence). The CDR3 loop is CSARNHPRSRDRGTEAFF. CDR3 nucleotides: TGCAGTGCTAGAAACCATCCCCGCAGCCGGGACAGGGGCACTGAAGCTTTCTTT.

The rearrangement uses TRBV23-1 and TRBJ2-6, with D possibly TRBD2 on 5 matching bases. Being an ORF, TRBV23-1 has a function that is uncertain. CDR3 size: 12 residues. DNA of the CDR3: TGCTCGCTTGAGACACCGACGGGAGTCCTGACTTTC. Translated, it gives CSLETPTGVLTF.

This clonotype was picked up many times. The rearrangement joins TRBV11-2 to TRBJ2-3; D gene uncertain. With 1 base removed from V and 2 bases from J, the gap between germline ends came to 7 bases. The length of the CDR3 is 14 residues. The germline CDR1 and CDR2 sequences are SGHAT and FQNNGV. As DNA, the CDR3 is TGTGCCAGCAGCTTAGCCCCGTACACAGATACGCAGTATTTT. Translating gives CASSLAPYTDTQYF. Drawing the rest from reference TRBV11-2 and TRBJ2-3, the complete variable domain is EAGVAQSPRYKIIEKRQSVAFWCNPISGHATLYWYQQILGQGPKLLIQFQNNGVVDDSQLPKDRFSAERLKGVDSTLKIQPAKLEDSAVYLCASSLAPYTDTQYFGPGTRLTVL.

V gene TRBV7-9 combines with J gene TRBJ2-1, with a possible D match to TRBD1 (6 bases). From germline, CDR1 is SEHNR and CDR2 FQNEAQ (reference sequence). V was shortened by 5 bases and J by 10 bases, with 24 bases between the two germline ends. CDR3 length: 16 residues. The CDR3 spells CASSRKSEGVTGEQFF. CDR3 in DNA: TGTGCCAGCAGCCGAAAAAGCGAGGGGGTGACGGGAGAGCAGTTCTTC.

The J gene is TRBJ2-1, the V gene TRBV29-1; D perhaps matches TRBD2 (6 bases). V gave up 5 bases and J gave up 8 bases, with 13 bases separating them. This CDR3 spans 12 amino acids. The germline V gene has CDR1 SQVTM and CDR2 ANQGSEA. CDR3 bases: TGCAGCGTTCGGGACTTCCGCGATGAGCAGTTCTTC. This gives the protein CSVRDFRDEQFF.

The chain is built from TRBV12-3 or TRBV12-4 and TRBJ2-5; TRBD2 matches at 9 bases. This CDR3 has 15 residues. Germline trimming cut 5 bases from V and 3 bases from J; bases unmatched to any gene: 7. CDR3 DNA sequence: TGTGCCAGCAGTAACGGACTAGCGCGGGAAGAGACCCAGTACTTC. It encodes CASSNGLAREETQYF.

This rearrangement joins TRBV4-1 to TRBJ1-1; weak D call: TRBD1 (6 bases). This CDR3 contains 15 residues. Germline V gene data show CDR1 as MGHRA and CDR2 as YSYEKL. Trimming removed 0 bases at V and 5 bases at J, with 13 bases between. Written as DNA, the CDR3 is TGCGCCAGCAGCCAAGATTGGGGGGGCCGGACTGAAGCTTTCTTT. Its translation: CASSQDWGGRTEAFF.

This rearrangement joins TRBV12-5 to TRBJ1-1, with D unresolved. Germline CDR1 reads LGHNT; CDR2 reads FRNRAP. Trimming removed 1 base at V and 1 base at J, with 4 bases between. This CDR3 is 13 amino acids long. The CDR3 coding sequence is TGTGCTAGTGGTTTGGGGAGGAACACTGAAGCTTTCTTT. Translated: CASGLGRNTEAFF.

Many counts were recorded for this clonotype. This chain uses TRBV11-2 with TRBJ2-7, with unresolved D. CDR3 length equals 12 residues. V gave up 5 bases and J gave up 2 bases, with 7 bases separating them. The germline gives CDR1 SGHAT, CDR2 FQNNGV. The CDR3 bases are TGTGCCAGCAGCCGCTGGACCTACGAGCAGTACTTC. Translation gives CASSRWTYEQYF.

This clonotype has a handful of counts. The CDR3 reads CSVSPAGQESYEQYF. The CDR3, as DNA: TGCAGCGTTTCACCGGCTGGACAGGAGTCCTACGAGCAGTACTTC. The chain uses TRBV29-1 and TRBJ2-7; TRBD1 aligns across 7 bases. With V trimmed by 5 bases and J by 1 base, 11 bases remained unmatched. The CDR3 is made up of 15 amino acids. Germline lookup yields CDR1 SQVTM and CDR2 ANQGSEA.

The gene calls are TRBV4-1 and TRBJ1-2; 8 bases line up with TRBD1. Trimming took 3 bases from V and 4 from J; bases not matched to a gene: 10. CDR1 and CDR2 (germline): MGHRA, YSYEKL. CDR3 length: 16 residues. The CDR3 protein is CASSHPQGQVSYGYTF. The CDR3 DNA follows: TGCGCCAGCAGCCACCCCCAGGGACAGGTTTCCTATGGCTACACCTTC.

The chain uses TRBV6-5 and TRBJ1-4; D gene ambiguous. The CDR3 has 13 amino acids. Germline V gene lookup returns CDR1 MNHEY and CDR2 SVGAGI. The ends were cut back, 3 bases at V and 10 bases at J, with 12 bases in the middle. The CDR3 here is CASSYGDSGKLFF. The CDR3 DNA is TGTGCCAGCAGTTATGGGGATTCGGGAAAACTGTTTTTT.

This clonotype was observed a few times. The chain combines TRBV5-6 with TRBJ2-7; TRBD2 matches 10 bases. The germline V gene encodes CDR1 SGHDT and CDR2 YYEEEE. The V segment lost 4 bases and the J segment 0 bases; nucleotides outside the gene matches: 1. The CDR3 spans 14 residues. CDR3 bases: TGTGCCAGCAGCATAGCGGGGGGCTCCTACGAGCAGTACGTC. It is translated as CASSIAGGSYEQYV.

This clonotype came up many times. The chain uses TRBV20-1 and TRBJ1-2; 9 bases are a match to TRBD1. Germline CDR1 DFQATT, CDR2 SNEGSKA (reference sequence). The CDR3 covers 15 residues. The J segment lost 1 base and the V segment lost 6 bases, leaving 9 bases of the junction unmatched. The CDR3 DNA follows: TGCAGTGCCCCTTCCCACAGGGGGCATAACTATGGCTACACCTTC. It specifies CSAPSHRGHNYGYTF.

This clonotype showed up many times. CDR3 amino acids: CAGIPGQGNEKLFF. CDR3 coding DNA: TGTGCTGGGATCCCGGGACAGGGGAATGAAAAACTGTTTTTT. V gene TRBV12-5 combines with J gene TRBJ1-4; 10 nucleotides match TRBD1. This CDR3 spans 14 amino acids. The germline CDR1 and CDR2 sequences are LGHNT and FRNRAP. Trimming at V came to 11 bases and at J to 5 bases, leaving 8 bases not matched to a gene.